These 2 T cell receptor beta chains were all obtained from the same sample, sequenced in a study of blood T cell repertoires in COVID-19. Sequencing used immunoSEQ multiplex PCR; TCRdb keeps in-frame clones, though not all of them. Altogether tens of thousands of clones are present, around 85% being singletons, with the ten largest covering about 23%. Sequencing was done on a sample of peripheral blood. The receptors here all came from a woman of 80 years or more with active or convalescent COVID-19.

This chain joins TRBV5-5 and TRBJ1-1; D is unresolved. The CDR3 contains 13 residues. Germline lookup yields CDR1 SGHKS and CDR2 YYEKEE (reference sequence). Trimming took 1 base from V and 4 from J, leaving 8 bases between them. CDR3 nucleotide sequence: TGTGCCAGCAGCTTGCTCGCGTCCACTGAAGCTTTCTTT. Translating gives CASSLLASTEAFF.

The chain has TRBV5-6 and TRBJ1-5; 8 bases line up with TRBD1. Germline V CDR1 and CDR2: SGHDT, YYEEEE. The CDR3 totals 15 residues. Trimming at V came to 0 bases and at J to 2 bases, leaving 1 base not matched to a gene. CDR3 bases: TGTGCCAGCAGCTTGGAGACAGGGGGCAATCAGCCCCAGCATTTT. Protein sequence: CASSLETGGNQPQHF.